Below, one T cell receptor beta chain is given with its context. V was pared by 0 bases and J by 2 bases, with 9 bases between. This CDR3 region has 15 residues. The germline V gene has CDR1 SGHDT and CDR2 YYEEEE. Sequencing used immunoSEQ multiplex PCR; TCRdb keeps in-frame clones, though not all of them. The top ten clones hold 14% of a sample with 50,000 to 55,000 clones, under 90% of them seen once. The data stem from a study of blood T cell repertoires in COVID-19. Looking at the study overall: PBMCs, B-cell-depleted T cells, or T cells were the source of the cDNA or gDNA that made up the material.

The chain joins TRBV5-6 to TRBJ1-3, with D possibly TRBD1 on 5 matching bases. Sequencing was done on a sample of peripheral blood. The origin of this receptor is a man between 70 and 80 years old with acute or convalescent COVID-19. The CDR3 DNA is TGTGCCAGCAGCTTGGTCGGGGGAGCTGGAAACACCATATATTTT. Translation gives CASSLVGGAGNTIYF.